This T cell receptor (beta chain) was identified during a study of tumor and adjacent non-tumor tissue in lung cancer. Overall study: Samples averaged approximately 4.2 million productive TCRbeta reads each.

TCRbeta libraries were built with three rounds of nested PCR, modified from ARM-PCR. TCRdb fed the multiplex PCR reads into MiXCR, producing one record per CDR3 protein. The table records 90,000 to 100,000 distinct CDR3 sequences, 75% to 85% of them present only once. The CDR3 loop spans 12 amino acids. The V end lost 5 bases, the J end lost 1 base, and 8 bases lay between the germline ends. Germline CDR1 is DFQATT and CDR2 is SNEGSKA (reference sequence). With respect to this clonotype: A much bigger clone sits one base away, suggesting this may be a read error. Because the CDR3 is missing its conserved closing phenylalanine or tryptophan, this is likely a read error.

This sample's RNA came from whole unsorted tissue. More than 3 cm separated this lung sample from the edge of the tumor. Between August and November 2014, newly diagnosed, chemotherapy-naive lung cancer patients underwent thoracic surgery in China. This receptor was taken from a man aged 60 to 69 with small cell lung cancer. The source material was distant non-tumor lung tissue. V is TRBV20-1 and J is TRBJ2-5; unclear D gene. The CDR3 loop is CSAETLQETQYV. The CDR3 DNA is TGCAGTGCTGAGACTCTCCAAGAGACCCAGTACGTC.